Below are 14 T cell receptor beta chains sequenced from a single sample in a study of tumor-infiltrating lymphocytes in oesophageal squamous cell carcinoma. TCRdb reprocessed the PCR reads with MiXCR, giving one entry per CDR3 protein. The sample carries 15,000 to 25,000 distinct CDR3 sequences, roughly 40% recorded once. The sample comprised esophageal tumor tissue. These receptors all come from a male donor with esophageal squamous cell carcinoma.

The table lists this clonotype with many counts. This sequence joins TRBV7-2 and TRBJ2-2, with D uncertain. Germline V gives CDR1 SGHTA, CDR2 FQGNSA. V was cut by 6 bases and J by 5 bases, with 16 bases left in between. The CDR3 consists of 15 residues. This CDR3 reads CASSLPPAGTGELFF. The CDR3 region has the DNA TGTGCCAGCAGTTTACCCCCCGCCGGAACCGGGGAGCTGTTTTTT. Using reference TRBV7-2 and TRBJ2-2 for the parts outside the CDR3, the full variable domain is GAGVSQSPSNKVTEKGKDVELRCDPISGHTALYWYRQSLGQGLEFLIYFQGNSAPDKSGLPSDRFSAERTGGSVSTLTIQRTQQEDSAVYLCASSLPPAGTGELFFGEGSRLTVL.

Concerning this clonotype: A much larger clone sits a single nucleotide away, making a read error possible. The rearrangement joins TRBV5-1 to TRBJ2-1; D gene unclear. TRBJ2-7 explains the end of the DNA better; the J call may be wrong. Germline V gives CDR1 SGHRS, CDR2 YFSETQ. The CDR3 runs to 14 residues. The CDR3 region is CASSLSRVRNEQYF. The CDR3 bases are TGCGCCAGCAGCTTGTCCCGGGTTCGGAATGAGCAGTACTTC.

This clonotype was detected many times. The chain employs TRBV19 and TRBJ1-2, with 7 nucleotides matching TRBD1. The CDR3 is 13 residues long. The germline gives CDR1 LNHDA, CDR2 SQIVND (reference sequence). The ends lost 6 bases at V and 2 bases at J; junction bases unmatched: 3. The CDR3, as DNA: TGTGCCAGTAGGACAGGGAAGAACTATGGCTACACCTTC. It yields the protein CASRTGKNYGYTF.

The rearrangement links TRBV7-8 to TRBJ2-1, with 11 bases aligning to TRBD1. The last part of the DNA fits TRBJ2-5 better; the J call may be wrong. The CDR3 contains 17 residues. CDR1 is SGHVS, CDR2 FQNEAQ, per germline. CDR3 bases: TGTGCCAGCAGCTCCATACGGGACAGGGGGTTCTGGGAGACCCAGTACTTC. Residues: CASSSIRDRGFWETQYF.

The gene calls are TRBV7-9 and TRBJ2-3; D is possibly TRBD1 or TRBD2 (6 bases each). This CDR3 comprises 14 residues. Trimming took 3 bases from V and 5 from J, leaving 12 bases between them. Germline CDR1 and CDR2: SEHNR and FQNEAQ (reference sequence). CDR3 nucleotides: TGTGCCAGCAGCTTGCCGGGGGCGCAAGATACGCAGTATTTT. This translates into CASSLPGAQDTQYF.

Of note for this clonotype: The DNA is omitted, as the CDR3 cannot be located on it reliably, and the CDR3 follows TCRdb's listing. The chain joins TRBV20-1 to TRBJ2-7; TRBD2 is the table's D call and was not checked against the DNA. The CDR3 is 17 residues long, ends included. Germline loops: CDR1 DFQATT, CDR2 SNEGSKA (reference sequence). The CDR3 loop is CSATSFGSWQGWLHLRF.

The genes are TRBV7-3 and TRBJ2-7; weak D call: TRBD1 (5 bases). The J call could be wrong; TRBJ2-1 is a better fit for the DNA end. CDR1 and CDR2 from the germline V gene are SGHTA and FQGTGA. The CDR3 spans 15 residues. Here the CDR3 DNA reads TGTGCCAGCAGCTTATCAGGACACTCTGGGAATGAGCAGTTCTTC. It codes for CASSLSGHSGNEQFF.

This clonotype was counted many times. The genes are TRBV6-8 and TRBJ2-3, with TRBD2 identical over 10 bases. V was pared by 0 bases and J by 0 bases, with 9 bases of the junction left unmatched. The CDR3 has 19 residues. The germline gives CDR1 MNHGY, CDR2 SAAAGT. In DNA form, the CDR3 reads TGTGCCAGCAGTTACTCGAGCCTAGCGGGGGCACATAGCACAGATACGCAGTATTTT. It specifies CASSYSSLAGAHSTDTQYF.

This clonotype has a count of ten or more. V and J are TRBV2 and TRBJ2-3, with 11 bases lining up with TRBD2. TRBJ2-7 matches the DNA end more closely, so the J call is doubtful. Germline V gene lookup returns CDR1 SNHLY and CDR2 FYNNEI. The CDR3 contains 14 residues. The CDR3 sequence: CASPPGLAAGEQYF. CDR3 nucleotides: TGTGCCAGCCCACCGGGACTAGCGGCAGGGGAGCAGTACTTC.

The chain recombines TRBV12-3 or TRBV12-4 with TRBJ1-1; D unresolved. Trimming left V 7 bases short and J 1 base short, with 10 bases between. The CDR3 is made up of 13 amino acids. The CDR3 protein is CASKIRWNTEAFF. The CDR3 DNA sequence: TGTGCCAGCAAGATACGGTGGAACACTGAAGCTTTCTTT.

This clonotype came up many times. Here the CDR3 omits its conserved ending phenylalanine or tryptophan, so a read error is the likely source. It is unclear where the CDR3 begins or ends on the DNA, so no DNA is shown, and the CDR3 is as TCRdb lists it. This sequence joins TRBV7-9 and TRBJ1-1; TRBD1, the D gene given by the table, was not confirmed from the DNA. The germline CDR1 and CDR2 sequences are SEHNR and FQNEAQ (reference sequence). Ends included, the CDR3 has 18 residues. CDR3 residues: CASSLIWARDVRPSTSAP.

This chain uses TRBV7-2 with TRBJ2-4, with 7 bases lining up with TRBD1. Matching the DNA end better, TRBJ2-7 makes the J call doubtful. CDR1 and CDR2 (germline): SGHTA, FQGNSA. The CDR3 contains 14 residues. The CDR3 loop reads CASSTYRGSDEQYF. The CDR3 DNA reads as TGTGCCAGCAGCACATACAGGGGCTCGGACGAGCAGTACTTC.

This clonotype has only a few counts. This rearrangement joins TRBV7-2 to TRBJ2-5; 7 bases match TRBD1. The J call is uncertain, as TRBJ2-7 better fits the DNA end. Germline V CDR1 and CDR2: SGHTA, FQGNSA. This CDR3 comprises 14 residues. CDR3 sequence reads: CASSSNRGPYEQYF. The CDR3 DNA follows: TGTGCCAGCAGCTCGAACAGGGGACCCTACGAGCAGTACTTC.

Worth noting for this clonotype: The CDR3 does not end in the conserved phenylalanine or tryptophan, so this is likely a read error. It is unclear where the CDR3 begins or ends on the DNA, so no DNA is shown, and the CDR3 is as TCRdb lists it. The chain uses TRBV6-1 and TRBJ2-3; TRBD1 reflects the table's D call only, with no check against the DNA. Per the germline V gene, CDR1 is MNHNS and CDR2 is SASEGT. The CDR3 comprises 16 residues, both ends counted. The CDR3 sequence: CASSELSVNSPLHFGA.